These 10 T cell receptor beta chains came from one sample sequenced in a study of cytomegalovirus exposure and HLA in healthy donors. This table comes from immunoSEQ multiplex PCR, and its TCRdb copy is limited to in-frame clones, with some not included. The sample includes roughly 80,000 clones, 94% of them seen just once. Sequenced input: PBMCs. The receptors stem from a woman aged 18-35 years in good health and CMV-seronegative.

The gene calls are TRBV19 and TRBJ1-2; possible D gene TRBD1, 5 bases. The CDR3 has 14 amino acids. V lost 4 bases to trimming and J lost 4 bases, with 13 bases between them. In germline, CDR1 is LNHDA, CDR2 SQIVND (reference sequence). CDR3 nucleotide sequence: TGTGCCAGTAGTACCGGGGGTAGTAGCTATGGCTACACCTTC. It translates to CASSTGGSSYGYTF.

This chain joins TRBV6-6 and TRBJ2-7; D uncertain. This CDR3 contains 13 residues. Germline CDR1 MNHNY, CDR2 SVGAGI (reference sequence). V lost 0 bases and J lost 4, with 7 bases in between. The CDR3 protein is CASSYSTTYEQYF. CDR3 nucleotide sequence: TGTGCCAGCAGTTACTCAACTACATACGAGCAGTACTTC.

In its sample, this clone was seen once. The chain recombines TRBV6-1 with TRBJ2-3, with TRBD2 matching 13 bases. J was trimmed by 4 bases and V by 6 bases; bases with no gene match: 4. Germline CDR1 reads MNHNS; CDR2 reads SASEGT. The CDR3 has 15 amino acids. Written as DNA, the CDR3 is TGTGCCAGCAGCGGACTAGCGGGAGTGCCAGATACGCAGTATTTT. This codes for CASSGLAGVPDTQYF.

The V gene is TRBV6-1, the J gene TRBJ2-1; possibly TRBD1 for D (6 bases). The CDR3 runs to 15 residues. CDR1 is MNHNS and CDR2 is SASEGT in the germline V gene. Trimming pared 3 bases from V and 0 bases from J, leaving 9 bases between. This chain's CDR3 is CASSDGTSSYNEQFF. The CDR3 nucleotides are TGTGCCAGCAGTGACGGGACAAGCTCCTACAATGAGCAGTTCTTC.

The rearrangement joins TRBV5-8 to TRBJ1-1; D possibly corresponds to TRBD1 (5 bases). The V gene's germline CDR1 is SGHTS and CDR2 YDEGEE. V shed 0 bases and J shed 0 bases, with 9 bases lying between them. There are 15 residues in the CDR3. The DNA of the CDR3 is TGTGCCAGCAGCTTGGGACAGTCTATGAACACTGAAGCTTTCTTT. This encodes CASSLGQSMNTEAFF. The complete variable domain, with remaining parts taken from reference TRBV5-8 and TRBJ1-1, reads EAGVTQSPTHLIKTRGQQATLRCSPISGHTSVYWYQQALGLGLQFLLWYDEGEERNRGNFPPRFSGRQFPNYSSELNVNALELEDSALYLCASSLGQSMNTEAFFGQGTRLTVV.

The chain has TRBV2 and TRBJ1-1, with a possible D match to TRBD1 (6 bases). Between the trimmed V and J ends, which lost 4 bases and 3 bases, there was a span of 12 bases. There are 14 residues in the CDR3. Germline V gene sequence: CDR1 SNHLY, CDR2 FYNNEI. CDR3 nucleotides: TGTGCCAGCAGTGGGGGGGGCGCGGACACTGAAGCTTTCTTT. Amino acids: CASSGGGADTEAFF.

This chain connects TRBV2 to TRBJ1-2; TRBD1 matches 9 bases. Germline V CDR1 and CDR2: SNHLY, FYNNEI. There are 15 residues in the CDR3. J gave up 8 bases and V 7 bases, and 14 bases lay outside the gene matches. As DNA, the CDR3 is TGTGCCAGCATCAATAGACGGACAGGGGAGGAAGGCTACACCTTC. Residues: CASINRRTGEEGYTF. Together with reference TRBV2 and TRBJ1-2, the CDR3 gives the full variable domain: EPEVTQTPSHQVTQMGQEVILRCVPISNHLYFYWYRQILGQKVEFLVSFYNNEISEKSEIFDDQFSVERPDGSNFTLKIRSTKLEDSAMYFCASINRRTGEEGYTFGSGTRLTVV.

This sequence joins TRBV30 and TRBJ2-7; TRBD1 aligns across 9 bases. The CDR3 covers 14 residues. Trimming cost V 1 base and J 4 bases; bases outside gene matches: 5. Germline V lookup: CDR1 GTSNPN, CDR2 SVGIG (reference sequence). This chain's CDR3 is CAWSEGQGSYEQYF. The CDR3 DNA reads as TGTGCCTGGAGTGAGGGACAGGGTTCATACGAGCAGTACTTC.

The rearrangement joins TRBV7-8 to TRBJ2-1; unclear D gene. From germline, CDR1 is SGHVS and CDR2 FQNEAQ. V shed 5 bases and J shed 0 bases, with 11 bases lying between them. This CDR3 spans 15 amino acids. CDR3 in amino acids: CASSPRLSSYNEQFF. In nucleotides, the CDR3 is TGTGCCAGCAGCCCCCGCCTTAGCTCCTACAATGAGCAGTTCTTC.

CDR3 sequence: CASSTCDQRVQETQYF. Written as DNA, the CDR3 is TGTGCCAGCAGCACCTGTGACCAGCGAGTCCAAGAGACCCAGTACTTC. The chain has TRBV12-1 and TRBJ2-5; the DNA was not compared with TRBD2, the D call given in the table. TRBV12-1 counts as a pseudogene. CDR3 length equals 16 residues.